One sample yielded the 15 T cell receptor beta chains listed below, sequenced in a study of blood T cell repertoires in COVID-19 (dated by TCRdb to between 2020 and 2021). Receptor libraries were prepared by the immunoSEQ multiplex PCR assay. TCRdb took this table from immuneACCESS and kept in-frame rearrangements with V and J called. Such tables lack part of the clones; where checked against another copy, unresolved V genes explain under half of the gap, and the rest is unexplained. Counted in this sample were some 13,000 clones; 55% to 80% of them appeared once. The ten largest clones add up to about 33% of the sample. Sequences were obtained from peripheral blood. These receptor sequences come from a human donor in a cohort sampled during active COVID-19.

The V and J genes are TRBV6-2 or TRBV6-3 and TRBJ2-7; 13 bases line up with TRBD2. The junction had 17 bases not matched to a gene; V was cut back by 6 bases and J by 0 bases. Germline lookup yields CDR1 MNHEY and CDR2 SVGEGT. The CDR3 has 20 amino acids. CDR3 DNA: TGTGCCAGCAGCAGAGAACTCGGGACTAGCGGGAAGAGCTACTCCTACGAGCAGTACTTC. The encoded protein is CASSRELGTSGKSYSYEQYF.

The chain employs TRBV15 and TRBJ2-1, with 10 bases identical to TRBD2. Germline values: CDR1 LNHNV, CDR2 YYDKDF (reference sequence). This CDR3 region has 16 residues. The junction had 7 bases not matched to a gene; V was cut back by 1 base and J by 7 bases. CDR3 coding DNA: TGTGCCACCAGCAGAGGGTCAGCGGGAGGGTATAATGAGCAGTTCTTC. Translating gives CATSRGSAGGYNEQFF.

The chain couples TRBV19 to TRBJ1-2, with D unclear. Trimming shortened V by 8 bases and J by 3 bases, and 13 bases separated the two germline ends. This CDR3 has 13 residues. The germline CDR1 and CDR2 sequences are LNHDA and SQIVND (reference sequence). The CDR3, as DNA: TGTGCCAGTCGCCTCGACATAGACTATGGCTACACCTTC. Protein product: CASRLDIDYGYTF.

This chain's CDR3 is CASSNTGGTEAFF. The CDR3 nucleotides are TGTGCCAGCAGCAATACAGGGGGCACTGAAGCTTTCTTT. J is TRBJ1-1 and V is TRBV9; 8 bases are shared with TRBD1. The germline V gene has CDR1 SGDLS and CDR2 YYNGEE. The CDR3 totals 13 residues. Germline trimming cut 4 bases from V and 4 bases from J; bases unmatched to any gene: 3.

CDR3 protein: CATSDPQPGQDNEQFF. The CDR3 DNA follows: TGTGCCACCAGTGATCCCCAACCGGGACAGGACAATGAGCAGTTCTTC. V usage is TRBV24-1 and J usage is TRBJ2-1, with 8 bases identical to TRBD1. Germline V lookup: CDR1 KGHDR, CDR2 SFDVKD. V shed 3 bases and J 5 bases; nucleotides not matched to a gene: 8. This CDR3 is 16 amino acids long.

The gene calls are TRBV5-6 and TRBJ2-1, with 10 bases fitting TRBD2. The V segment lost 4 bases and the J segment 9 bases; nucleotides outside the gene matches: 13. The CDR3 extends over 16 amino acids. Germline V lookup: CDR1 SGHDT, CDR2 YYEEEE. The DNA for the CDR3 is TGTGCCAGCAGCACCCCGTTTAGCGGGAGGTTTGGTGAGCAGTTCTTC. Encoded protein: CASSTPFSGRFGEQFF. Supplemented by reference TRBV5-6 and TRBJ2-1, the full variable domain reads DAGVTQSPTHLIKTRGQQVTLRCSPKSGHDTVSWYQQALGQGPQFIFQYYEEEERQRGNFPDRFSGHQFPNYSSELNVNALLLGDSALYLCASSTPFSGRFGEQFFGPGTRLTVL.

The CDR3 spells CASSSGLRQETQYF. The CDR3 DNA sequence: TGCGCCAGCAGCTCGGGACTCCGACAAGAGACCCAGTACTTC. The V call is TRBV5-1, the J call TRBJ2-5, with D possibly being TRBD2 (6 bases). The V end was cut by 3 bases, the J end by 2 bases, with 11 bases between. This CDR3 is built from 14 residues. In germline, CDR1 is SGHRS, CDR2 YFSETQ. The entire variable domain, with the rest obtained from reference TRBV5-1 and TRBJ2-5, is as follows: KAGVTQTPRYLIKTRGQQVTLSCSPISGHRSVSWYQQTPGQGLQFLFEYFSETQRNKGNFPGRFSGRQFSNSRSEMNVSTLELGDSALYLCASSSGLRQETQYFGPGTRLLVL.

This clone has just a few counts. V and J are TRBV12-3 or TRBV12-4 and TRBJ2-5, with 8 bases lining up with TRBD2. V dropped 7 bases and J dropped 5; count of bases not matched to a gene: 6. CDR3 length: 13 residues. The CDR3 coding sequence is TGTGCCAGCATCCCGGGGGGGTTGGAGACCCAGTACTTC. This encodes CASIPGGLETQYF.

V usage is TRBV18 and J usage is TRBJ2-3; TRBD2 matches 12 bases. V shed 6 bases, J shed 0 bases, and the junction held 7 bases outside the gene matches. The CDR3 totals 17 residues. Germline V gene sequence: CDR1 KGHSH, CDR2 LQKENI. Here the CDR3 reads CASSSRTSGASTDTQYF. The CDR3 region has the DNA TGTGCCAGCTCTTCTAGGACTAGCGGGGCTAGCACAGATACGCAGTATTTT.

The chain carries TRBV15 and TRBJ2-7; perhaps TRBD2 as D (7 bases). Germline CDR1 is LNHNV and CDR2 is YYDKDF (reference sequence). CDR3 size: 17 residues. Between the trimmed V and J ends, which lost 1 base and 1 base, there was a span of 17 bases. The CDR3 protein is CATSRGGGFLWSYEQYF. CDR3 DNA: TGTGCCACCAGCAGAGGGGGGGGCTTCCTGTGGTCCTACGAGCAGTACTTC.

The J gene is TRBJ2-5, the V gene TRBV3-1 (or the pseudogene TRBV3-2); 7 bases line up with TRBD2. CDR1 LGHDT and CDR2 YNNKEL come from the germline V gene (reference sequence). The CDR3 has 14 amino acids. J was trimmed by 4 bases and V by 1 base; bases with no gene match: 3. CDR3 in amino acids: CASSQVWGGETQYF. As DNA, the CDR3 is TGTGCCAGCAGCCAAGTATGGGGGGGAGAGACCCAGTACTTC.

This clone was seen more than once but under ten times. The chain carries TRBV9 and TRBJ2-7; 8 bases agree with TRBD2. Germline CDR1 is SGDLS and CDR2 is YYNGEE. V shed 4 bases, J shed 4 bases, and the junction held 10 bases outside the gene matches. The length of the CDR3 is 15 residues. The CDR3: CASSPRGGRSYEQYF. DNA for the CDR3: TGTGCCAGCAGCCCCCGGGGCGGGAGGAGTTACGAGCAGTACTTC.

This clone was recorded a few times. The DNA of the CDR3 is TGTGCCAGCAGCACCCGACAGGGAGGGACCCAGTACTTC. Its protein is CASSTRQGGTQYF. This rearrangement joins TRBV7-2 to TRBJ2-5; maybe TRBD1 (7 bases). V was pared by 5 bases and J by 7 bases, with 14 bases between. Germline lookup yields CDR1 SGHTA and CDR2 FQGNSA. The CDR3 runs 13 residues.

Only a few counts were recorded for this clone. The chain joins TRBV6-5 to TRBJ1-2; 9 bases agree with TRBD1. Trimming at V came to 6 bases and at J to 7 bases, leaving 12 bases not matched to a gene. CDR3 length: 15 amino acids. Looked up from germline, CDR1 is MNHEY and CDR2 is SVGAGI. DNA for the CDR3: TGTGCCAGCAGCGAGACTCAGGGACAGGGAGGTGGCTACACCTTC. Its protein product is CASSETQGQGGGYTF.

CDR3 nucleotide sequence: TGTGCCAGCAGCCTAGGACAGGGATTATTGTACTCCAACGTCCTGACTTTC. Encoded protein: CASSLGQGLLYSNVLTF. The chain has TRBV7-9 and TRBJ2-6, with TRBD1 matching over 8 bases. Germline CDR1 is SEHNR and CDR2 is FQNEAQ (reference sequence). The CDR3 is 17 residues long. J gave up 8 bases and V 5 bases, and 14 bases lay outside the gene matches.